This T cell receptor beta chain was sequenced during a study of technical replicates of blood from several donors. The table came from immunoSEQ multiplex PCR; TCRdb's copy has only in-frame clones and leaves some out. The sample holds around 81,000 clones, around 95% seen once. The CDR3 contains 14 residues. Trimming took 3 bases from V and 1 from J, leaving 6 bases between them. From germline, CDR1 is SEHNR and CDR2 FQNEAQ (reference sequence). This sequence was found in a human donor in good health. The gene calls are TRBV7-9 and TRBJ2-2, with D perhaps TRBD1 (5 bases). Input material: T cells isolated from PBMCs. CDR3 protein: CASSFRENTGELFF. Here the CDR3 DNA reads TGTGCCAGCAGCTTCAGGGAGAACACCGGGGAGCTGTTTTTT.